Following are 10 T cell receptor beta chains from one sample sequenced in a study of T cells in Graves' hyperthyroidism and ophthalmopathy (dated by TCRdb to the late 2010s). The library relied on multiplex PCR. The listed sequencing device is Illumina HiSeq 2000. Amplification of TCR beta CDR3 regions was carried out from RNA transcripts. The TCR CDR3 was subjected to a first round of RT-PCR using the HTBI primer set and the Qiagen OneStep RT-PCR kit. TCRdb trimmed the raw reads at Q25, called clones with MiXCR and kept productive beta chains. Rows are combined by CDR3 protein, so each entry shows the most common genes and DNA. The table for this sample lists a few hundred thousand distinct CDR3 sequences; roughly 13% of them were counted only once. Around 5.3% of the sample goes to the ten largest clones. The sample consisted of blood. The source is a woman aged 18-35 years with Graves' hyperthyroidism.

The genes are TRBV30 and TRBJ1-3; a weak D match, TRBD1 (5 bases). The germline V gene encodes CDR1 GTSNPN and CDR2 SVGIG (reference sequence). The ends were cut back, 2 bases at V and 0 bases at J, with 17 bases in the middle. This CDR3 spans 17 amino acids. The CDR3 is CAWSITYRSSSGNTIYF. CDR3 sequence (DNA): TGTGCCTGGAGTATAACTTACAGGTCTAGCTCTGGAAACACCATATATTTT.

This sequence joins TRBV29-1 and TRBJ2-1; D might be TRBD2 (6 bases). V was trimmed by 6 bases and J by 7 bases, leaving 19 bases between them. The CDR3 contains 14 residues. CDR1 is SQVTM and CDR2 is ANQGSEA in the germline V gene. The CDR3 DNA sequence: TGCAGCGTGAAGTTACTAGCCGTGGCGAATGAGCAGTTCTTC. It encodes CSVKLLAVANEQFF.

This clonotype was observed at least ten times. The CDR3 coding sequence is TGTGCCAGCACTTCAGGATACGAGCAGTACTTC. Translation: CASTSGYEQYF. The rearrangement joins TRBV6-1 to TRBJ2-7; no reliable D call. Looked up from germline, CDR1 is MNHNS and CDR2 is SASEGT. Trimming removed 7 bases at V and 4 bases at J, with 8 bases between. The CDR3 has 11 amino acids.

The genes are TRBV5-1 and TRBJ2-5, with D perhaps assigned TRBD1 or TRBD2 (5 bases each). Trimming took off 7 bases at V and 3 bases at J, with 10 bases between the two ends. Germline lookup yields CDR1 SGHRS and CDR2 YFSETQ. The CDR3 extends over 12 amino acids. CDR3 residues: CASCGDEETQYF. CDR3 DNA: TGCGCCAGCTGTGGGGACGAAGAGACCCAGTACTTC.

This chain uses TRBV7-3 with TRBJ2-1, with D possibly called TRBD1 or TRBD2 (5 bases each). Trimming removed 1 base from V and 9 bases from J, with 16 bases in between. The germline CDR1 and CDR2 sequences are SGHTA and FQGTGA. The CDR3 sequence is 15 residues long. The CDR3 here is CASSLNPGPMGEQFF. The CDR3 DNA reads as TGTGCCAGCAGCTTAAATCCGGGACCGATGGGTGAGCAGTTCTTC.

The chain combines TRBV5-4 with TRBJ1-3; unclear D gene. V was pared by 3 bases and J by 0 bases, with 10 bases between. CDR1 is SGHNT and CDR2 is YYREEE in the germline V gene (reference sequence). The CDR3 spans 15 residues. The CDR3 bases are TGTGCCAGCAGCTCGACCCGCGACTCTGGAAACACCATATATTTT. This sequence encodes CASSSTRDSGNTIYF.

A few counts support this clonotype. The gene calls are TRBV5-1 and TRBJ2-3; 7 positions match TRBD2. This CDR3 contains 14 residues. Per germline, CDR1 SGHRS and CDR2 YFSETQ. V trimming: 7 bases; J trimming: 5 bases; junction bases outside the gene matches: 10. CDR3 region: CASGPQTGGDTQYF. The CDR3 DNA reads TGCGCCAGCGGGCCCCAGACGGGAGGAGATACGCAGTATTTT.

This clonotype was picked up many times. J is TRBJ1-6 and V is TRBV12-5, with D perhaps TRBD1 (6 bases). Trimming removed 9 bases from V and 7 bases from J, with 16 bases in between. Germline V gene sequence: CDR1 LGHNT, CDR2 FRNRAP. This CDR3 is 14 amino acids long. CDR3 residues: CASSWGRGNSPLHF. CDR3 sequence (DNA): TGTGCTAGCAGTTGGGGGCGAGGGAATTCACCCCTCCACTTT.

This clonotype was observed a few times. J is TRBJ2-5 and V is TRBV15; a possible D gene is TRBD2 (5 bases). This CDR3 comprises 13 residues. V was pared by 7 bases and J by 5 bases, with 14 bases between. CDR1 is LNHNV, CDR2 YYDKDF, per germline (reference sequence). CDR3 protein: CATTDLRRETQYF. The CDR3 bases are TGTGCCACCACCGACCTCCGGAGGGAGACCCAGTACTTC.

At least ten counts were recorded for this clonotype. This rearrangement joins TRBV7-8 to TRBJ2-7; 7 nucleotides agree with TRBD2. Trimming at V came to 4 bases and at J to 5 bases, leaving 14 bases not matched to a gene. This CDR3 region has 16 residues. The V gene's germline CDR1 is SGHVS and CDR2 FQNEAQ. Written as DNA, the CDR3 is TGTGCCAGCAGCTCCAGCTCGGGCGGGAGTCGGAACGAGCAGTACTTC. It yields the protein CASSSSSGGSRNEQYF.